This T cell receptor (beta chain) was sequenced in a study of prognosis after radiotherapy for stage I lung cancer. Study overall: Medical inoperability was the status assigned to all non-small cell lung cancer patients. The approximately 13 male and several female patients were aged roughly 50 to 85, median roughly 70 years. Study-level findings and limits: There was a fall in unique TCR clone counts after stereotactic body radiation therapy, median around 9,500 versus 6,500.

V was cut by 4 bases and J by 8 bases, with 8 bases left in between. Per germline, CDR1 MNHEY and CDR2 SMNVEV (reference sequence). The CDR3 has 12 residues. Note on this clonotype: Its specificity is not known.

TCR beta CDR3 was amplified from genomic DNA by two-round multiplex PCR. For every TRBV and TRBJ gene, a specific primer was used in first-round PCR. From the multiplex PCR reads, TCRdb called clonotypes with MiXCR, one entry per CDR3 protein. The sample includes 20,000 to 30,000 distinct CDR3 sequences, approximately 39% of them seen just once. Peripheral blood, in approximately 6-milliliter volumes, was drawn at each of two time points. The V call is TRBV27, the J call TRBJ2-2, with no clear D. The TCR originated in a donor of 50 years or more with non-small cell lung cancer. The source was PBMCs, collected before or after stereotactic body radiation therapy (not recorded which). The CDR3 region is CASSSPRGELFF. CDR3 bases: TGTGCCAGCAGTTCCCCTCGGGGGGAGCTGTTTTTT.